These 5 T cell receptor beta chains were all obtained from the same sample, sequenced in a study of CD8+CD57+ T cells in acquired aplastic anemia. The study profiled TCR beta VDJ and CDR3 using genomic DNA as template. MiXCR, run by TCRdb on the reads, gives a single entry per CDR3 protein. The sample consists of about 64,000 distinct CDR3 sequences, about 54% of them appearing once. The source material was sorted CD4+, CD8+, or CD8+CD57+ T cells (not recorded which) from PBMCs. The receptor source for this set is a human donor in good health, serving as a control.

The chain carries TRBV11-2 and TRBJ2-3; D possibly corresponds to TRBD2 (5 bases). The length of the CDR3 is 15 residues. V was cut by 0 bases and J by 5 bases, with 12 bases left in between. From germline, CDR1 is SGHAT and CDR2 FQNNGV. The CDR3 reads CASSLDLISGDTQYF. CDR3 bases: TGTGCCAGCAGCTTAGATCTTATAAGCGGAGATACGCAGTATTTT.

This clonotype was counted at least ten times. The V and J genes are TRBV5-1 and TRBJ1-1, with 12 bases identical to TRBD1. Germline CDR1 is SGHRS and CDR2 is YFSETQ. The CDR3 extends over 16 amino acids. With V trimmed by 4 bases and J by 4 bases, 8 bases remained unmatched. Here the CDR3 DNA reads TGCGCCAGCAGCATACGGGACAGGGGGCAGGGCACTGAAGCTTTCTTT. Protein: CASSIRDRGQGTEAFF.

On this clonotype itself: Given the absence of the conserved phenylalanine or tryptophan at the CDR3 end, a read error is likely. The CDR3 loop reads CAISDGLGNTEAFL. The CDR3 nucleotides are TGTGCCATCAGTGATGGACTGGGGAACACTGAAGCTTTCCTT. The rearrangement links TRBV10-3 to TRBJ1-1; D gene unclear. The V and J ends lost 3 bases and 1 base respectively, with 9 bases between them. This CDR3 comprises 14 residues. Germline V CDR1 and CDR2: ENHRY, SYGVKD.

A word on this clonotype: A much larger clone lies one base from this, so it may be a read error. The chain combines TRBV30 with TRBJ1-1; D is unresolved. The germline V gene has CDR1 GTSNPN and CDR2 SVGIG (reference sequence). The V gene lost 3 bases and the J gene lost 6 bases, with 17 bases spanning the gap. This CDR3 comprises 14 residues. The CDR3 reads CAWSIGRAGAEAFF. The DNA of the CDR3 is TGTGCCTGGAGCATAGGGAGGGCAGGAGCTGAAGCTTTCTTT.

This clonotype was seen repeatedly, ten times or more. This sequence joins TRBV7-2 and TRBJ1-4, with a weak D call TRBD1 (5 bases). V dropped 3 bases and J dropped 8 bases, with 19 bases sitting between them. The CDR3 sequence is 16 residues long. Looked up from germline, CDR1 is SGHTA and CDR2 is FQGNSA. CDR3 region: CASSFGGAQGREKLFF. The CDR3 DNA reads as TGTGCCAGCAGCTTCGGTGGGGCCCAGGGTCGGGAAAAACTGTTTTTT.